Shown below are 8 T cell receptor beta chains from a single sample sequenced in a study of blood T cell repertoires in COVID-19. The repertoire was sequenced with immunoSEQ multiplex PCR; TCRdb's copy has only in-frame clones and lacks some. The data hold more than 150,000 clones, with 85% to 90% observed a single time. Input material: peripheral blood. These receptors came from a woman aged 18-30 years who had recovered from COVID-19.

This clone was recorded only once. The rearrangement links TRBV19 to TRBJ1-3, with D unresolved. Trimming cost V 6 bases and J 0 bases, with 12 bases left between them. The CDR3 is 15 residues long. Germline assignment: CDR1 LNHDA and CDR2 SQIVND (reference sequence). Here the CDR3 DNA reads TGTGCCAGTAGGGAGGGCAGCAGCTCTGGAAACACCATATATTTT. It translates to CASREGSSSGNTIYF. The variable domain in full, completed from reference TRBV19 and TRBJ1-3, reads DGGITQSPKYLFRKEGQNVTLSCEQNLNHDAMYWYRQDPGQGLRLIYYSQIVNDFQKGDIAEGYSVSREKKESFPLTVTSAQKNPTAFYLCASREGSSSGNTIYFGEGSWLTVV.

The chain combines TRBV5-4 with TRBJ1-1; D may be TRBD1 (5 bases). CDR1 is SGHNT, CDR2 YYREEE, per germline (reference sequence). Trimming left V 4 bases short and J 7 bases short, with 14 bases between. This CDR3 comprises 13 residues. The DNA for the CDR3 is TGTGCCAGCAGCATCTGGGGGGGGATTGAAGCTTTCTTT. Translation gives CASSIWGGIEAFF.

J is TRBJ2-4 and V is TRBV5-1, with 11 bases matching TRBD2. With V trimmed by 0 bases and J by 0 bases, 5 bases remained unmatched. CDR1 and CDR2 (germline): SGHRS, YFSETQ. The CDR3 loop spans 18 amino acids. DNA for the CDR3: TGCGCCAGCAGCTTGGTTCCTAGCGGGAGGCTAGCCAAAAACATTCAGTACTTC. It encodes CASSLVPSGRLAKNIQYF.

This clone has just one count. CDR3 DNA: TGCGCCAGCAGCCCGACAGGGCTGGGAGATACGCAGTATTTT. Its translation is CASSPTGLGDTQYF. The chain has TRBV4-1 and TRBJ2-3; 7 positions match TRBD1. V dropped 4 bases and J dropped 5; count of bases not matched to a gene: 6. CDR3 size: 14 residues. The V gene's germline CDR1 is MGHRA and CDR2 YSYEKL.

In its sample, this clone was seen once. The chain couples TRBV6-6 to TRBJ2-4, with D unresolved. Germline values: CDR1 MNHNY, CDR2 SVGAGI (reference sequence). The CDR3 contains 14 residues. Trimming cost V 6 bases and J 0 bases, with 9 bases left between them. CDR3 in amino acids: CASSPDLAKNIQYF. CDR3 nucleotides: TGTGCCAGCAGCCCCGACTTAGCCAAAAACATTCAGTACTTC.

Note on this clone: The same CDR3 is also encoded by other DNA sequences in this sample. This chain connects TRBV19 to TRBJ2-2, with TRBD1 matching over 7 bases. This CDR3 is built from 14 residues. V was clipped by 6 bases and J by 5 bases; unmatched bases: 6. Per the germline V gene, CDR1 is LNHDA and CDR2 is SQIVND (reference sequence). The CDR3 region is CASSRQGGTGELFF. The CDR3 region has the DNA TGTGCCAGTAGCAGACAGGGTGGGACCGGGGAGCTGTTTTTT.

CDR3 in DNA: TGTGCCATCAGTGACCTAGCGGGGGGTCTAAAGAACACCGGGGAGCTGTTTTTT. This encodes CAISDLAGGLKNTGELFF. V usage is TRBV10-3 and J usage is TRBJ2-2; 11 bases align to TRBD2. J was trimmed by 1 base and V by 3 bases; bases with no gene match: 7. Germline V gives CDR1 ENHRY, CDR2 SYGVKD. The CDR3 is 18 residues long.

This chain links TRBV4-1 with TRBJ2-4, with D possibly being TRBD2 (6 bases). CDR1 is MGHRA and CDR2 is YSYEKL in the germline V gene. The V gene lost 0 bases and the J gene lost 0 bases, with 9 bases spanning the gap. The CDR3 contains 16 residues. The CDR3: CASSQDRGVAKNIQYF. CDR3 DNA: TGCGCCAGCAGCCAAGACCGCGGGGTAGCCAAAAACATTCAGTACTTC.